This T cell receptor beta chain was obtained from a study of blood T cell repertoires in COVID-19 (dated by TCRdb to about 2020). Regarding the complete study: Samples covering the acute and convalescent phases of COVID-19 were provided by collaborators in the United States, Italy and Spain. Sample metadata almost always included a de-identified subject ID, COVID-19 status, age in years and sex. Subjects who had been exposed to COVID-19, were actively infected with it, or had recovered from it provided the deeply sampled blood TCRbeta repertoires that made up the dataset. Where available, HLA class I and class II types were obtained from metadata supplied by the sample provider rather than from assay-based typing. The samples were drawn from the first 160 participants of the ongoing ImmuneRACE study and from 1,254 subjects provided by 6 global collaborators. The material from the prospective study consisted of cDNA or gDNA derived from T cells, B-cell-depleted T cells, or PBMCs. A freely available public database, intended as a resource for researchers studying the immune response to SARS-CoV-2, is where the repertoires were released.

TCRbeta CDR3 regions were amplified from genomic DNA using the immunoSEQ Assay, a bias-controlled multiplex PCR. As for the original processing: Within the assay, amplification of reference gene primers was used to estimate how many nucleated cells each sample contained. To quantify the absolute abundance of each unique TCRbeta CDR3 rearrangement, sequence reads were collapsed and filtered. Productive Simpson clonality was computed per sample as the square root of Simpson's diversity index over productive rearrangements. TCRdb mirrors the immuneACCESS table, restricted to in-frame sequences. Some clones are absent from its copies; in checked studies, under half trace to an unresolved V gene, and the reason for the others is unknown. V and J calls and clone size are those listed in that table; D and trimming were worked out from the DNA. The sample records 75,000 to 100,000 clones, 87% of which are singletons. The top ten clones comprise 4% to 5% of the sample.

Points on this clone: The target of this receptor is not known. Within one base of it there is no much larger clone, and no base qualities were kept.

The paper's findings and limits, for the study overall: The quantity of clinical and demographic metadata differed by source and by participant and was supplied without curation.

Including the terminal cysteine and phenylalanine, the CDR3 comprises 14 residues. Only the CDR3 part of the read is kept: 42 bases, read in frame from the first base. V lost 3 bases and J lost 3 bases; the stretch between them is 9 bases long. From a lookup of the germline V gene, CDR1 and CDR2 are SGHRS and YFSETQ. Collaborating institutions collected whole blood in K2EDTA tubes following their own protocols. Collaborator samples were shipped for TCRbeta analysis as frozen whole blood, isolated PBMCs, or DNA extracted from either sample type. The sequence joins TRBV5-1 to TRBJ2-2; TRBD2 is possibly the D segment (5 matching bases). Sequenced sample: peripheral blood. This receptor was identified in a man between 65 and 79 years old with acute or convalescent COVID-19. The CDR3 region: CASSSGIYTGELFF. Here is the DNA: TGCGCCAGCAGCTCCGGGATCTACACCGGGGAGCTGTTTTTT.